These 22 T cell receptor beta chains came from one sample sequenced in a study of metastatic and nonmetastatic thyroid tumors. Not a single patient had been given any form of treatment at any point before undergoing thyroid surgery. TCRdb reanalyzed the PCR reads with MiXCR. In the table there are approximately 20,000 clones, more than 30% of which are singletons. Sequenced sample: tumor tissue. The receptor set was obtained from a female donor with papillary thyroid cancer or a benign thyroid nodule (not recorded which). Some clones in this sample may be carry-over from other donors' samples.

The V call is TRBV7-3, the J call TRBJ1-1, with D maybe TRBD1 (5 bases). CDR1 is SGHTA and CDR2 is FQGTGA in the germline V gene. V was shortened by 5 bases and J by 10 bases, with 20 bases between the two germline ends. This CDR3 spans 14 amino acids. This CDR3 reads CASSPTGGPLGAFF. CDR3 nucleotide sequence: TGTGCCAGCAGCCCAACCGGGGGACCTTTAGGAGCTTTCTTT.

This clone has just a few counts. This chain uses TRBV6-2 or TRBV6-3 with TRBJ2-7; 12 nucleotides align to TRBD1. V trimming: 6 bases; J trimming: 4 bases; junction bases outside the gene matches: 7. There are 15 residues in the CDR3. Germline CDR1 and CDR2: MNHEY and SVGEGT. The CDR3 reads CASRIPGQGAYEQYF. The CDR3, as DNA: TGTGCCAGCAGGATTCCGGGACAGGGGGCTTACGAGCAGTACTTC.

This rearrangement joins TRBV4-1 to TRBJ1-1, with 10 bases identical to TRBD1. CDR1 and CDR2 from the germline V gene are MGHRA and YSYEKL. The CDR3 runs to 15 residues. V lost 11 bases to trimming and J lost 5 bases; unmatched junction nucleotides: 14. The chain's CDR3 is CAARQGARFRTEAFF. In nucleotides, the CDR3 is TGCGCCGCGAGACAGGGGGCCCGATTTCGGACTGAAGCTTTCTTT.

This clone appeared a few times. J is TRBJ1-6 and V is TRBV12-3 or TRBV12-4, with no clear D. Trimming stripped 8 bases from V and 13 bases from J, with 15 bases between. The length of the CDR3 is 12 residues. CDR3 DNA sequence: TGTGCCAGCGCCCGAGGTTCGGGGCCCCTCCACTTT. Its translation: CASARGSGPLHF.

To note about this clone: Additional DNA sequences in this sample encode the identical CDR3. This chain links TRBV12-5 with TRBJ2-7; 9 nucleotides match TRBD1. Trimming took 5 bases from V and 1 from J; bases not matched to a gene: 6. This CDR3 spans 15 amino acids. Germline values: CDR1 LGHNT, CDR2 FRNRAP. The CDR3 protein is CASGLPGQGSYEQYF. The CDR3, as DNA: TGTGCTAGTGGTCTACCGGGACAGGGTTCCTACGAGCAGTACTTC. Looking up the rest from reference TRBV12-5 and TRBJ2-7 gives the full variable domain: DARVTQTPRHKVTEMGQEVTMRCQPILGHNTVFWYRQTMMQGLELLAYFRNRAPLDDSGMPKDRFSAEMPDATLATLKIQPSEPRDSAVYFCASGLPGQGSYEQYFGPGTRLTVT.

This clone was seen a handful of times. This chain links TRBV30 with TRBJ1-1, with TRBD1 matching 9 bases. This CDR3 comprises 14 residues. V lost 3 bases to trimming and J lost 5 bases; unmatched junction nucleotides: 7. Germline lookup yields CDR1 GTSNPN and CDR2 SVGIG (reference sequence). For the CDR3, the DNA is TGTGCCTGGAGGGGACAGGGCTTTCGGACTGAAGCTTTCTTT. It specifies CAWRGQGFRTEAFF.

The V call is TRBV7-9, the J call TRBJ2-2; weak D call: TRBD1 (5 bases). CDR3 length: 13 residues. With 6 bases removed from V and 10 bases from J, the gap between germline ends came to 15 bases. Germline CDR1 reads SEHNR; CDR2 reads FQNEAQ (reference sequence). CDR3 coding DNA: TGTGCCAGCAGGGGGCCGCCTCAAGTGGAGCTGTTTTTT. This encodes CASRGPPQVELFF.

The rearrangement uses TRBV7-8 and TRBJ1-5; D might be TRBD1 (6 bases). CDR1 and CDR2 from the germline V gene are SGHVS and FQNEAQ. The CDR3 contains 15 residues. V gave up 5 bases and J gave up 3 bases, with 14 bases separating them. This CDR3 is CASSADSFVNQPQHF. The CDR3 DNA sequence: TGTGCCAGCAGCGCGGACAGCTTTGTCAATCAGCCCCAGCATTTT.

V usage is TRBV7-3 and J usage is TRBJ2-1, with 11 bases identical to TRBD2. The CDR3 runs 15 residues. Looked up from germline, CDR1 is SGHTA and CDR2 is FQGTGA. J lost 4 bases, V lost 2 bases, and 1 base had no gene match. The CDR3 loop reads CASSLRLAGYNEQFF. The CDR3 bases are TGTGCCAGCAGCTTACGACTAGCGGGGTACAATGAGCAGTTCTTC.

This clone was detected a few times. This chain uses TRBV7-3 with TRBJ2-2, with D possibly called TRBD1 or TRBD2 (5 bases each). This CDR3 is 17 amino acids long. CDR1 and CDR2 (germline): SGHTA, FQGTGA. Trimming stripped 2 bases from V and 6 bases from J, with 19 bases between. The chain's CDR3 is CASSLVRGGLNPGELFF. Written as DNA, the CDR3 is TGTGCCAGCAGCTTAGTTAGGGGCGGACTTAACCCCGGGGAGCTGTTTTTT.

In this sample, this clone turned up a few times. V usage is TRBV6-2 or TRBV6-3 and J usage is TRBJ1-5; 7 nucleotides line up with TRBD1. V dropped 0 bases and J dropped 8; count of bases not matched to a gene: 16. Germline V gene data show CDR1 as MNHEY and CDR2 as SVGEGT. The CDR3 extends over 18 amino acids. CDR3 region: CASSYSHTGATGMKPQHF. CDR3 coding DNA: TGTGCCAGCAGTTACTCCCATACAGGGGCGACAGGGATGAAGCCCCAGCATTTT.

The chain combines TRBV7-9 with TRBJ1-2; TRBD1 might be the D (5 bases). Trimming shortened V by 8 bases and J by 4 bases, and 20 bases separated the two germline ends. The CDR3 is 15 amino acids. Germline CDR1 is SEHNR and CDR2 is FQNEAQ (reference sequence). The CDR3 coding sequence is TGTGCCAGCGACGGGACGGCGCGCAGCCTCTATGGCTACACCTTC. Translating gives CASDGTARSLYGYTF. Full variable domain (remainder filled in from reference TRBV7-9 and TRBJ1-2): DTGVSQNPRHKITKRGQNVTFRCDPISEHNRLYWYRQTLGQGPEFLTYFQNEAQLEKSRLLSDRFSAERPKGSFSTLEIQRTEQGDSAMYLCASDGTARSLYGYTFGSGTRLTVV.

This clone came up a few times. The chain links TRBV6-1 to TRBJ2-7; D is possibly TRBD1 (6 bases). This CDR3 has 15 residues. Germline V CDR1 and CDR2: MNHNS, SASEGT. The V and J ends lost 5 bases and 0 bases respectively, with 14 bases between them. In DNA, the CDR3 is TGTGCCAGCAGTCCCCGGACAGACTTCTCCTACGAGCAGTACTTC. It codes for CASSPRTDFSYEQYF.

The sample holds a few counts of this clone. Because it lacks the conserved phenylalanine or tryptophan at the end, this CDR3 is likely a read error. The genes are TRBV6-1 and TRBJ2-5; possibly TRBD1 or TRBD2 for D (5 bases each). CDR1 is MNHNS, CDR2 SASEGT, per germline. The CDR3 extends over 15 amino acids. V gave up 6 bases and J gave up 5 bases, with 19 bases separating them. The CDR3 DNA is TGTGCCAGCAGGAGAGGGGTGGGAAGGAGGGAGACCCAGTACCTC. It translates to CASRRGVGRRETQYL.

This clone was found once. V is TRBV11-2 and J is TRBJ2-1; maybe TRBD1 (6 bases). The CDR3 totals 15 residues. The V gene's germline CDR1 is SGHAT and CDR2 FQNNGV. The V and J ends lost 6 bases and 1 base respectively, with 13 bases between them. This CDR3 reads CASRSGTPSYNEQFF. The CDR3 DNA reads TGTGCCAGCAGGTCCGGGACACCTTCCTACAATGAGCAGTTCTTC.

This clone showed up just a few times. This sequence joins TRBV6-1 and TRBJ2-3; D uncertain. Germline lookup yields CDR1 MNHNS and CDR2 SASEGT. The CDR3 spans 15 residues. The V end was cut by 7 bases, the J end by 8 bases, with 22 bases between. The chain's CDR3 is CASMSEFRAAATQYF. CDR3 in DNA: TGTGCCAGCATGTCGGAGTTTAGGGCGGCTGCTACGCAGTATTTT.

The J gene is TRBJ2-1, the V gene TRBV12-5, with 14 bases matching TRBD2. The V and J ends lost 3 bases and 8 bases, in that order; junction bases with no gene match: 3. CDR3 size: 15 residues. Germline V gene lookup returns CDR1 LGHNT and CDR2 FRNRAP. The CDR3 nucleotides are TGTGCTAGTGGTTTAGGGACTAGCGGGAGCGATGAGCAGTTCTTC. Encoded protein: CASGLGTSGSDEQFF.

This clone has a handful of counts. V gene TRBV30 combines with J gene TRBJ2-2; 7 nucleotides match TRBD1. In germline, CDR1 is GTSNPN, CDR2 SVGIG (reference sequence). The CDR3 has 12 amino acids. The V and J ends lost 5 bases and 6 bases, in that order; junction bases with no gene match: 3. CDR3 DNA sequence: TGTGCCTGGGGTACAGGGGCCGGGGAGCTGTTTTTT. It is translated as CAWGTGAGELFF.

The chain carries TRBV5-4 and TRBJ2-3; D unclear. V lost 4 bases, J lost 6 bases, and 6 bases lay in between. Germline V gives CDR1 SGHNT, CDR2 YYREEE (reference sequence). The CDR3 is made up of 11 amino acids. The CDR3 bases are TGTGCCAGCAGCCTTTTGGATACGCAGTATTTT. Translated, it gives CASSLLDTQYF.

V is TRBV11-1 and J is TRBJ2-1, with 13 bases aligning to TRBD2. CDR1 and CDR2 from the germline V gene are SGHAT and FQDESV (reference sequence). V trimming: 5 bases; J trimming: 3 bases; junction bases outside the gene matches: 10. The CDR3 has 18 amino acids. The CDR3 spells CASSTGLAGATFYNEQFF. The CDR3 DNA sequence: TGTGCCAGCAGCACAGGACTAGCGGGAGCGACTTTCTACAATGAGCAGTTCTTC.

This chain links TRBV20-1 with TRBJ2-2; no firm D call. V was clipped by 2 bases and J by 6 bases, with 10 bases between them. This CDR3 region has 13 residues. Germline V gene data show CDR1 as DFQATT and CDR2 as SNEGSKA (reference sequence). CDR3 in amino acids: CSARRSWAGELFF. The CDR3 DNA reads TGCAGTGCTAGACGATCATGGGCCGGGGAGCTGTTTTTT.

The table lists this clone with a few counts. V usage is TRBV6-1 and J usage is TRBJ2-5, with 12 bases identical to TRBD2. The ends lost 5 bases at V and 5 bases at J; junction bases unmatched: 6. The germline V gene encodes CDR1 MNHNS and CDR2 SASEGT. The CDR3 runs 15 residues. The CDR3 DNA reads TGTGCCAGCAGTCCTAGCGGGGGGGCCGGGGAGACCCAGTACTTC. It specifies CASSPSGGAGETQYF.